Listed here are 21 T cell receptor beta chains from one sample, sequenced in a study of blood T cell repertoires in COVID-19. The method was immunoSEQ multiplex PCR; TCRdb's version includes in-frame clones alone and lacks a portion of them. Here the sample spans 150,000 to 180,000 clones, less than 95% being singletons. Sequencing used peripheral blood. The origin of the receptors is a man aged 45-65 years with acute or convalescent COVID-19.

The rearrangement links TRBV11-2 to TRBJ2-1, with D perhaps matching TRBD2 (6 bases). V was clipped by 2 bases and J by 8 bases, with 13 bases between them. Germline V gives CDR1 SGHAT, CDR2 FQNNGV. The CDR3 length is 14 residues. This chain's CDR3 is CASSLFPSGDEQFF. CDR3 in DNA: TGTGCCAGCAGCTTATTCCCCTCGGGGGATGAGCAGTTCTTC.

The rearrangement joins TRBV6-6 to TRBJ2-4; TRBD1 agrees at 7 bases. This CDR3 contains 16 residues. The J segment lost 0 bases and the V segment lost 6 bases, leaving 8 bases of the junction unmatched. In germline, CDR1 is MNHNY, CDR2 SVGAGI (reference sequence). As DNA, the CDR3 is TGTGCCAGCAGCCCGGGACAGATTCTAGCCAAAAACATTCAGTACTTC. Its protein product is CASSPGQILAKNIQYF.

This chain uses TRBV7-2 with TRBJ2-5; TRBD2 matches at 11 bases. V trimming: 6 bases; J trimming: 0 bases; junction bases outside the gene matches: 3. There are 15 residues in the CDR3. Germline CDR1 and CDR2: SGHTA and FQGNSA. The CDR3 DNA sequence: TGTGCCAGCAGATCGGGACTAGCGGACCAAGAGACCCAGTACTTC. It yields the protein CASRSGLADQETQYF.

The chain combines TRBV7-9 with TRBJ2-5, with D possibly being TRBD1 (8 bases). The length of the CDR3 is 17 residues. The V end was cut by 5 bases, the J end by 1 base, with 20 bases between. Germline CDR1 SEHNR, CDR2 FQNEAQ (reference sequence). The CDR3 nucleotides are TGTGCCAGCAGCAGACAGGGGCGCGGGGGAACCCAAGAGACCCAGTACTTC. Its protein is CASSRQGRGGTQETQYF.

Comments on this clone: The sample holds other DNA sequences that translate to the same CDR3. CDR3 residues: CASSSVNTEAFF. The CDR3 bases are TGCGCCAGCAGCTCGGTGAACACTGAAGCTTTCTTT. The J gene is TRBJ1-1, the V gene TRBV5-1; D is undetermined. CDR1 is SGHRS, CDR2 YFSETQ, per germline. V lost 3 bases and J lost 0, with 3 bases in between. The CDR3 is made up of 12 amino acids. Based on the CDR3 plus reference TRBV5-1 and TRBJ1-1, the full variable domain is KAGVTQTPRYLIKTRGQQVTLSCSPISGHRSVSWYQQTPGQGLQFLFEYFSETQRNKGNFPGRFSGRQFSNSRSEMNVSTLELGDSALYLCASSSVNTEAFFGQGTRLTVV.

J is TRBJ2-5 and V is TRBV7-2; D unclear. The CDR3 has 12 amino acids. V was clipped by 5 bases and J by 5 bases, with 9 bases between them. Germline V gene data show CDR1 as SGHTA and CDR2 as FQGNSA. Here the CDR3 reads CASSIVRETQYF. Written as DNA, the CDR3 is TGTGCCAGCAGCATCGTTCGGGAGACCCAGTACTTC.

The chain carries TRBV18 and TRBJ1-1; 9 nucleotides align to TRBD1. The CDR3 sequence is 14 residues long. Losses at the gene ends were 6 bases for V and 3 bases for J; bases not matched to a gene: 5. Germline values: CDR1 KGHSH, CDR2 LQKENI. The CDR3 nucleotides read TGTGCCAGCTCTCCTCGGACAGGGGACACTGAAGCTTTCTTT. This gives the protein CASSPRTGDTEAFF.

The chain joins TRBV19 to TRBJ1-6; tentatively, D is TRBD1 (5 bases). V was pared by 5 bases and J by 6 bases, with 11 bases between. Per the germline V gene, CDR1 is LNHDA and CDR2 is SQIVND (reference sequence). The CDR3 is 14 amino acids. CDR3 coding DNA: TGTGCCAGTAGTCCGGGACTCCTTAATTCACCCCTCCACTTT. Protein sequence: CASSPGLLNSPLHF.

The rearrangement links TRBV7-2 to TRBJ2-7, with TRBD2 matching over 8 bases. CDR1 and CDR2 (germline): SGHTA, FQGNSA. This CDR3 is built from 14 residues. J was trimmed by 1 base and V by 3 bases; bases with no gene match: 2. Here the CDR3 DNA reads TGTGCCAGCAGCTTGGCGGGAGGATCCTACGAGCAGTACTTC. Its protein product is CASSLAGGSYEQYF.

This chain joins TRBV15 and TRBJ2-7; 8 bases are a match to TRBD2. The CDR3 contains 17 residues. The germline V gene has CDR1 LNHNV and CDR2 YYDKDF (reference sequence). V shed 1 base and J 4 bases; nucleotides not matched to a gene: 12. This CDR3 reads CATSRVRSSGSRYEQYF. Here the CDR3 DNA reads TGTGCCACCAGCAGAGTCCGCTCCAGCGGGAGCCGGTACGAGCAGTACTTC.

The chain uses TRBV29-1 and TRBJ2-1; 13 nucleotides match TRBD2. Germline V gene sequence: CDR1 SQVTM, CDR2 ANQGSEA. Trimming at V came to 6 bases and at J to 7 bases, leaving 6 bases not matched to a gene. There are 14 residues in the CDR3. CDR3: CSVTGTSGINEQFF. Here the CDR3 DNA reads TGCAGCGTGACCGGGACTAGCGGGATAAATGAGCAGTTCTTC.

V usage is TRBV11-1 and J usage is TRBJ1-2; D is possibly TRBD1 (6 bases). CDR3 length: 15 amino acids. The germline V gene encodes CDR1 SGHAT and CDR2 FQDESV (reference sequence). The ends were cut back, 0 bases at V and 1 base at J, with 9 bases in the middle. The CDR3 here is CASSLAGQSNYGYTF. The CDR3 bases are TGTGCCAGCAGCTTAGCCGGACAGAGTAACTATGGCTACACCTTC.

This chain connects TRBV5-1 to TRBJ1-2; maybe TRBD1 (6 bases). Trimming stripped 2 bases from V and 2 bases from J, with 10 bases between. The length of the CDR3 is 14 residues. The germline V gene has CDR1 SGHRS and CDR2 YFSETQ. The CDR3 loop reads CASSFRTVNYGYTF. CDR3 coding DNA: TGCGCCAGCAGCTTCCGGACAGTGAACTATGGCTACACCTTC. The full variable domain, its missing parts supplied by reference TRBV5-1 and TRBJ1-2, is KAGVTQTPRYLIKTRGQQVTLSCSPISGHRSVSWYQQTPGQGLQFLFEYFSETQRNKGNFPGRFSGRQFSNSRSEMNVSTLELGDSALYLCASSFRTVNYGYTFGSGTRLTVV.

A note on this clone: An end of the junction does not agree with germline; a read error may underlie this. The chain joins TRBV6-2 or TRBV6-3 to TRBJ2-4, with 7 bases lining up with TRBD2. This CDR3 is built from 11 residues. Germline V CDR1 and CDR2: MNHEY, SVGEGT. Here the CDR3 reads CASSNGGTGEF. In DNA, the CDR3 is TGTGCCAGCAGTAACGGGGGGACGGGGGAATTC.

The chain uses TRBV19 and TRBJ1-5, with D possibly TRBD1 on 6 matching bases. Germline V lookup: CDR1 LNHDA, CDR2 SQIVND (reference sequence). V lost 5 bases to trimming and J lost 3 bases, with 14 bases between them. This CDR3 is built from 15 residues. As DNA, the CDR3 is TGTGCCAGTAGTTTCCAGGGGTTGAACAATCAGCCCCAGCATTTT. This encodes CASSFQGLNNQPQHF. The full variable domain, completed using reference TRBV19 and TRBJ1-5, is DGGITQSPKYLFRKEGQNVTLSCEQNLNHDAMYWYRQDPGQGLRLIYYSQIVNDFQKGDIAEGYSVSREKKESFPLTVTSAQKNPTAFYLCASSFQGLNNQPQHFGDGTRLSIL.

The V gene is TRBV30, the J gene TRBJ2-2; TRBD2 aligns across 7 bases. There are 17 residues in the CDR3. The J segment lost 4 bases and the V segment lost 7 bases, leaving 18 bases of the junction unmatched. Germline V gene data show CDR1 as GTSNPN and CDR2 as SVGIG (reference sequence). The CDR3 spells CALDGVPAGAITGELFF. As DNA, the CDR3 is TGTGCCTTGGATGGTGTTCCGGCGGGAGCGATCACCGGGGAGCTGTTTTTT.

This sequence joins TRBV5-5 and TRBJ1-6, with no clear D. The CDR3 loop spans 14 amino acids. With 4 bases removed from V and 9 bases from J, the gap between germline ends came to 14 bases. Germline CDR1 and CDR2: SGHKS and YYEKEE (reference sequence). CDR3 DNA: TGTGCCAGCAGCGTATCCTCCACAGTTTCACCCCTCCACTTT. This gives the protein CASSVSSTVSPLHF. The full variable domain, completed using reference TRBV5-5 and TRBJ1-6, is DAGVTQSPTHLIKTRGQQVTLRCSPISGHKSVSWYQQVLGQGPQFIFQYYEKEERGRGNFPDRFSARQFPNYSSELNVNALLLGDSALYLCASSVSSTVSPLHFGNGTRLTVT.

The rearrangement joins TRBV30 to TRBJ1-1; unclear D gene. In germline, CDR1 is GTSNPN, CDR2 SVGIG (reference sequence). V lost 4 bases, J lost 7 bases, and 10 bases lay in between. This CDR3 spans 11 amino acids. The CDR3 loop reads CAWTRSYEAFF. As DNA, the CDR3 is TGTGCCTGGACCCGGAGTTATGAAGCTTTCTTT.

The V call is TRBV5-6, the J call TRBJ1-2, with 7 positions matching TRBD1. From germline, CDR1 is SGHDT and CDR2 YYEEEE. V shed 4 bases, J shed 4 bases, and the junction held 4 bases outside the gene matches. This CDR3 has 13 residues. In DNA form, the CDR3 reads TGTGCCAGCAGCCCCTGGGACAGCTATGGCTACACCTTC. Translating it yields CASSPWDSYGYTF. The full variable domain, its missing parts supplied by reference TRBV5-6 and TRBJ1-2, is DAGVTQSPTHLIKTRGQQVTLRCSPKSGHDTVSWYQQALGQGPQFIFQYYEEEERQRGNFPDRFSGHQFPNYSSELNVNALLLGDSALYLCASSPWDSYGYTFGSGTRLTVV.

CDR3 bases: TGTGCCAGCAGCCAAGATTTGGCTAGCGGGGGGGCCTTTGATGGGGCCAACGTCCTGACTTTC. Protein sequence: CASSQDLASGGAFDGANVLTF. This chain uses TRBV4-2 with TRBJ2-6; the match to TRBD2 covers 12 bases. Germline CDR1 is LGHNA and CDR2 is YNFKEQ. V shed 0 bases and J 3 bases; nucleotides not matched to a gene: 12. The CDR3 has 21 amino acids.

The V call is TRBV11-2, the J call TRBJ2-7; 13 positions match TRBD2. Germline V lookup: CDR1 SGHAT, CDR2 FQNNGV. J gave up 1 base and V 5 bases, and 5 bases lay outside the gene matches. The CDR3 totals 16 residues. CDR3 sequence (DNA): TGTGCCAGCAGCCCGTCACTAGCGGGAGGGTCCTACGAGCAGTACTTC. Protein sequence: CASSPSLAGGSYEQYF.